This T cell receptor (beta chain) was recorded in a study of control samples from healthy donors and cancer patients (TCRdb year 2020). This clone has just a few counts. Its antigen specificity is not known. Within one base of it there is no much larger clone, and no base qualities were kept. Library preparation used the immunoSEQ multiplex PCR assay. TCRdb provides this immuneACCESS table in a form limited to in-frame rearrangements. Some clones are lacking; in checked studies, under half of them reflect an unresolved V gene, and why the rest are absent is not known. A total of approximately 160,000 clones appear in this sample, approximately 91% of them only once. Of the sample, roughly 2% is held by the ten largest clones. The germline V gene specifies MDHEN as CDR1 and SYDVKM as CDR2. The CDR3 starts with the cysteine, ends with the phenylalanine, and has 14 residues. Of the read, only the CDR3 DNA is kept; its 42 bases are in frame from base 1. Trimmed from V: 7 bases; trimmed from J: 7 bases; junction bases lacking a gene match: 9.

Here the chain combines TRBV28 and TRBJ2-3, with TRBD2 identical over 9 junction bases. Sequences were obtained from blood. This clonotype was obtained from a woman in her thirties or forties in good health. The CDR3 region reads CASMRRGGGYTQYF. The sequenced DNA is TGTGCCAGCATGAGGCGGGGGGGCGGCTATACGCAGTATTTT.